The rows below give T cell receptor beta chains drawn from one sample of a study of T cell repertoires in cytomegalovirus infection. Using its own MiXCR run on the reads, TCRdb lists one record per CDR3 protein. This table holds some 600,000 distinct CDR3 sequences, approximately 24% found once. The sequenced sample consisted of CD8+ T cells from PBMCs. All receptors derive from a human donor in good health (CMV status not recorded). Some clones in this sample may be carry-over from other donors' samples. Each CDR3 is given with its conserved first and last residue.

CDR3: CVSSSRDRGSNEQFF
V: TRBV7-3
J: TRBJ2-1
length: 15

CDR3: CASNGWGSSYEQYF
V: TRBV5-5
J: TRBJ2-7
length: 14

CDR3: CASSKGHSGGVNEQFF
V: TRBV7-9
J: TRBJ2-1
length: 16

CDR3: CASSKPPGWDTGELFF
V: TRBV7-9
J: TRBJ2-2
length: 16

CDR3: CSARDRGEGYGYTF
V: TRBV20-1
J: TRBJ1-2
length: 14

CDR3: CASSLAGPSGGPWDEQFF
V: TRBV7-9
J: TRBJ2-1
length: 18

CDR3: CASSMLAGSTDTQYF
V: TRBV19
J: TRBJ2-3
length: 15

CDR3: CASSLRRRNQETQYF
V: TRBV27
J: TRBJ2-5
length: 15

CDR3: CASSVVGQSLPTEAFF
V: TRBV9
J: TRBJ1-1
length: 16

CDR3: CARAAFTSGGNNEQFF
V: TRBV7-2
J: TRBJ2-1
length: 16

CDR3: CASGIRASTEAFF
V: TRBV2
J: TRBJ1-1
length: 13

CDR3: CSVAVSYNEQFF
V: TRBV29-1
J: TRBJ2-1
length: 12

CDR3: CASSQGALTDTQYF
V: TRBV7-8
J: TRBJ2-3
length: 14

CDR3: CASSLTSGTGELFF
V: TRBV7-3
J: TRBJ2-2
length: 14